Listed below are T cell receptor beta chains from one sample, sequenced in a study of blood T cell repertoires in COVID-19. Data came from immunoSEQ multiplex PCR; TCRdb stores just in-frame clones and leaves some out. This table holds approximately 500,000 clones, 70% to 90% found once. Sequenced: peripheral blood. The source of these receptors is a human donor in a cohort sampled during active COVID-19. Both conserved end residues are part of each CDR3. A D gene is named only where the DNA matches it firmly. For some rows the clone size is stated as once, few or many, or as a class when expanded; others skip it.

D gene: TRBD1
V gene: TRBV4-3
J gene: TRBJ1-1
clone size: -
CDR3 DNA: TGCGCCAGCAGCGGCTATCAGGGGGCGAAGAACACTGAAGCTTTCTTT
CDR3 protein: CASSGYQGAKNTEAFF

D gene: -
V gene: TRBV5-1
J gene: TRBJ2-1
clone size: -
CDR3 DNA: TGCGCCAGCAGCTTTAACGGGGGAGATGAGCAGTTCTTC
CDR3 protein: CASSFNGGDEQFF

D gene: TRBD2
V gene: TRBV7-3
J gene: TRBJ2-1
clone size: -
CDR3 DNA: TGTGCCAGCAGCCTAGAACTAGCGCCCGGGAATGAGCAGTTCTTC
CDR3 protein: CASSLELAPGNEQFF

D gene: -
V gene: TRBV19
J gene: TRBJ2-7
clone size: few
CDR3 DNA: TGTGCCAGTAGTAATTCACCTACTTACGAGCAGTACTTC
CDR3 protein: CASSNSPTYEQYF

D gene: TRBD2
V gene: TRBV27
J gene: TRBJ2-7
clone size: -
CDR3 DNA: TGTGCCAGCAGTCCGTGGGGAGGGAGGGCCTACGAGCAGTACTTC
CDR3 protein: CASSPWGGRAYEQYF

D gene: -
V gene: TRBV25-1
J gene: TRBJ1-1
clone size: -
CDR3 DNA: TGTGCCAGCAGGGGAGGCAACACTGAAGCTTTCTTT
CDR3 protein: CASRGGNTEAFF

D gene: -
V gene: TRBV28
J gene: TRBJ1-1
clone size: -
CDR3 DNA: TGTGCCAGCAGTTTAAAGTTCGCAGGGGTCGACACTGAAGCTTTCTTT
CDR3 protein: CASSLKFAGVDTEAFF

D gene: -
V gene: TRBV14
J gene: TRBJ2-3
clone size: once
CDR3 DNA: TGTGCCAGCAGCCAAGATTCCGGGACAAATATGTTAGATACGCAGTATTTT
CDR3 protein: CASSQDSGTNMLDTQYF

D gene: TRBD1
V gene: TRBV30
J gene: TRBJ2-3
clone size: -
CDR3 DNA: TGTGCCTGGAGTGGGAGACAGGGTGTTTGGTCAGCAGATACGCAGTATTTT
CDR3 protein: CAWSGRQGVWSADTQYF

D gene: -
V gene: TRBV6-5
J gene: TRBJ1-1
clone size: -
CDR3 DNA: TGTGCCAGCAGTAACAGTGGGACTGAAGCTTTCTTT
CDR3 protein: CASSNSGTEAFF

D gene: TRBD1
V gene: TRBV7-2
J gene: TRBJ1-4
clone size: -
CDR3 DNA: TGTGCCAGCAGCTTTACAGGGGGAAATGAAAAACTGTTTTTT
CDR3 protein: CASSFTGGNEKLFF

D gene: -
V gene: TRBV28
J gene: TRBJ1-1
clone size: -
CDR3 DNA: TGTGCCAGCAGTTTACCGGGGTCGAACACTGAAGCTTTCTTT
CDR3 protein: CASSLPGSNTEAFF

D gene: -
V gene: TRBV3-1/TRBV3-2
J gene: TRBJ1-1
clone size: -
CDR3 DNA: TGTGCCAGCAGCCCGGCCGGGGGCACTGAAGCTTTCTTT
CDR3 protein: CASSPAGGTEAFF

D gene: TRBD2
V gene: TRBV6-5
J gene: TRBJ2-1
clone size: -
CDR3 DNA: TGTGCCAGCACTGGGACTAAGGGAGGGAATGAGCAGTTCTTC
CDR3 protein: CASTGTKGGNEQFF

D gene: TRBD1
V gene: TRBV3-1/TRBV3-2
J gene: TRBJ2-7
clone size: -
CDR3 DNA: TGTGCCAGCAGCCAAGACAGGGGGCCTCCCTACGAGCAGTACTTC
CDR3 protein: CASSQDRGPPYEQYF

D gene: TRBD1
V gene: TRBV4-2
J gene: TRBJ1-4
clone size: -
CDR3 DNA: TGTGCCAGCAGCCAAGAAGGGACAGGGGGCGGGAAGGAAAAACTGTTTTTT
CDR3 protein: CASSQEGTGGGKEKLFF

D gene: -
V gene: TRBV7-3
J gene: TRBJ1-2
clone size: -
CDR3 DNA: TGTGCCAGCAGCTCCATGGGGCGCAGGGACTATGGCTACACCTTC
CDR3 protein: CASSSMGRRDYGYTF

D gene: TRBD2
V gene: TRBV19
J gene: TRBJ2-2
clone size: once
CDR3 DNA: TGTGCCAGTAGCAAGACTAGCGGGAGTCTGAGCACCGGGGAGCTGTTTTTT
CDR3 protein: CASSKTSGSLSTGELFF

D gene: -
V gene: TRBV7-8
J gene: TRBJ2-7
clone size: -
CDR3 DNA: TGTGCCAGCAGCTTAGCTGGCGGAGAATACGAGCAGTACTTC
CDR3 protein: CASSLAGGEYEQYF

D gene: TRBD1
V gene: TRBV27
J gene: TRBJ1-1
clone size: -
CDR3 DNA: TGTGCCAGCAGTATGGACAGGGTGGCCACTGAAGCTTTCTTT
CDR3 protein: CASSMDRVATEAFF

D gene: -
V gene: TRBV2
J gene: TRBJ1-4
clone size: -
CDR3 DNA: TGTGCCAGCAGTGAATTGACAGGTGATGAAAAACTGTTTTTT
CDR3 protein: CASSELTGDEKLFF

D gene: -
V gene: TRBV12-5
J gene: TRBJ2-3
clone size: -
CDR3 DNA: TGTGCTAGTGGTTTGGAATGGAGTACGCAGTATTTT
CDR3 protein: CASGLEWSTQYF

D gene: -
V gene: TRBV6-5
J gene: TRBJ1-5
clone size: once
CDR3 DNA: TGTGCCATTCTCGGACAGAGCTTCAATCAGCCCCAGCATTTT
CDR3 protein: CAILGQSFNQPQHF

D gene: TRBD2
V gene: TRBV6-5
J gene: TRBJ2-1
clone size: few
CDR3 DNA: TGTGCCAGCAGAATTAGCGGGATTTCCTACAATGAGCAGTTCTTC
CDR3 protein: CASRISGISYNEQFF

D gene: TRBD1
V gene: TRBV6-5
J gene: TRBJ2-7
clone size: -
CDR3 DNA: TGTGCCAGCCGTCTACTAACAGGGACAGCCTACGAGCAGTACTTC
CDR3 protein: CASRLLTGTAYEQYF

D gene: TRBD1
V gene: TRBV7-9
J gene: TRBJ2-7
clone size: -
CDR3 DNA: TGTGCCAGCAGCTTAGGGGGGACAGTAGGGCTCTCCTACGAGCAGTACTTC
CDR3 protein: CASSLGGTVGLSYEQYF

D gene: -
V gene: TRBV12-3/TRBV12-4
J gene: TRBJ1-1
clone size: -
CDR3 DNA: TGTGCCAGCAGTTTGCAGGGAAACACTGAAGCTTTCTTT
CDR3 protein: CASSLQGNTEAFF

D gene: -
V gene: TRBV6-4
J gene: TRBJ2-1
clone size: -
CDR3 DNA: TGTGCCAGCAGTGTTGGAGCGGAGTTGTCCCCCCTCTCTGAGCAGTTCTTC
CDR3 protein: CASSVGAELSPLSEQFF

D gene: -
V gene: TRBV4-1
J gene: TRBJ1-1
clone size: once
CDR3 DNA: TGCGCCAGCAGCCAGGCACCGCAGATGAACACTGAAGCTTTCTTT
CDR3 protein: CASSQAPQMNTEAFF

D gene: TRBD2
V gene: TRBV5-1
J gene: TRBJ2-1
clone size: -
CDR3 DNA: TGCGCCAGCAGCTTGGCCGCGGAGGCTAACGGGAGGGCCCTTCGTGAGCAGTTCTTC
CDR3 protein: CASSLAAEANGRALREQFF

D gene: TRBD1
V gene: TRBV5-1
J gene: TRBJ2-7
clone size: -
CDR3 DNA: TGCGCCAGCAGCGCTCAGACAGGGATCGGGGAGCAGTACTTC
CDR3 protein: CASSAQTGIGEQYF

D gene: -
V gene: TRBV6-5
J gene: TRBJ2-5
clone size: -
CDR3 DNA: TGTGCCAGCGATGGGGCACCTCTAAAGGAGACCCAGTACTTC
CDR3 protein: CASDGAPLKETQYF

D gene: -
V gene: TRBV10-1
J gene: TRBJ2-3
clone size: -
CDR3 DNA: TGCGCCAGCAGCTACAGGCAATTTAGCACAGATACGCAGTATTTT
CDR3 protein: CASSYRQFSTDTQYF

D gene: -
V gene: TRBV20-1
J gene: TRBJ2-3
clone size: -
CDR3 DNA: TGCAGTGCTAGTTACCCGGGAGGGGGCTCAGATACGCAGTATTTT
CDR3 protein: CSASYPGGGSDTQYF

D gene: -
V gene: TRBV11-2
J gene: TRBJ1-3
clone size: -
CDR3 DNA: TGTGCCAGCAGCTACCAGGGAAACACCATATATTTT
CDR3 protein: CASSYQGNTIYF

D gene: TRBD2
V gene: TRBV7-3
J gene: TRBJ2-3
clone size: -
CDR3 DNA: TGTGCCAGCAGCCCATCTGGGGCGGGAGGGCCGACAGATACGCAGTATTTT
CDR3 protein: CASSPSGAGGPTDTQYF

D gene: -
V gene: TRBV7-3
J gene: TRBJ1-2
clone size: -
CDR3 DNA: TGTGCCAGCAGCTTAACGGAGGGGAGGGGGTCCTATGGCTACACCTTC
CDR3 protein: CASSLTEGRGSYGYTF

D gene: -
V gene: TRBV5-1
J gene: TRBJ2-7
clone size: -
CDR3 DNA: TGCGCCAGCAGCTACTACGACCGGACAGTAGTCTCCTACGAGCAGTACTTC
CDR3 protein: CASSYYDRTVVSYEQYF

D gene: TRBD2
V gene: TRBV19
J gene: TRBJ2-5
clone size: -
CDR3 DNA: TGTGCCAGTAACTTAGCGGGAGCAGAAGAGACCCAGTACTTC
CDR3 protein: CASNLAGAEETQYF

D gene: TRBD2
V gene: TRBV6-4
J gene: TRBJ2-2
clone size: -
CDR3 DNA: TGTGCCAGCAGTTGGACTAGCGGGAGCTCCACCGGGGAGCTGTTTTTT
CDR3 protein: CASSWTSGSSTGELFF

D gene: TRBD1
V gene: TRBV19
J gene: TRBJ2-6
clone size: -
CDR3 DNA: TGTGCCAGTAGTCACCCCCGGGACAGGCGAGCTGGGGCCAACGTCCTGACTTTC
CDR3 protein: CASSHPRDRRAGANVLTF

D gene: -
V gene: TRBV2
J gene: TRBJ2-2
clone size: -
CDR3 DNA: TGTGCCAGCAGTGCCCAGGGGAGCGTCTCCGGGGAGCTGTTTTTT
CDR3 protein: CASSAQGSVSGELFF

D gene: TRBD1
V gene: TRBV2
J gene: TRBJ2-1
clone size: -
CDR3 DNA: TGTGCCAGCGGTAAGACAGGGAACCACAATGAGCAGTTCTTC
CDR3 protein: CASGKTGNHNEQFF

D gene: TRBD1
V gene: TRBV27
J gene: TRBJ2-7
clone size: -
CDR3 DNA: TGTGCCAGCAGTCTTCGGACAGGGGGCGGTAGGTCCTACGAGCAGTACTTC
CDR3 protein: CASSLRTGGGRSYEQYF

D gene: TRBD1
V gene: TRBV10-1
J gene: TRBJ2-1
clone size: -
CDR3 DNA: TGCGCCAGCAGCTCGGGACAGGGCGCCTACAATGAGCAGTTCTTC
CDR3 protein: CASSSGQGAYNEQFF